A selection of T cell receptor beta chains follows, all from one sample in a study of PD-1 blockade in classical Hodgkin lymphoma. Assay: immunoSEQ multiplex PCR; the TCRdb copy retains only in-frame clones and omits some. The sample has 11,000 to 15,000 clones; more than 75% are singletons. This sample comprised peripheral blood mononuclear cells (PBMCs), obtained at baseline. Receptors were obtained from a human donor with classical Hodgkin lymphoma. Each CDR3 is given with its conserved first and last residue. D genes are given only for firm matches. The listing skips clone size in some rows; elsewhere it reads once, few, many or a size class.

cdr3_length: 16; j_call: TRBJ2-1; v_call: TRBV6-1; d_call: TRBD2; clone_size: -; cdr3_nt: TGTGCCAGCAGTGAATCTCTGCGGGGGGTGTACAATGAGCAGTTCTTC; cdr3_aa: CASSESLRGVYNEQFF
cdr3_length: 16; j_call: TRBJ2-1; v_call: TRBV5-1; d_call: -; clone_size: -; cdr3_nt: TGCGCCAGCAGCTTATCCCCCCAGGGACTTAGCGATGAGCAGTTCTTC; cdr3_aa: CASSLSPQGLSDEQFF
cdr3_length: 15; j_call: TRBJ1-1; v_call: TRBV4-3; d_call: -; clone_size: -; cdr3_nt: TGCGCCAGCAGCCAAGAGCCCAAAGGGAACACTGAAGCTTTCTTT; cdr3_aa: CASSQEPKGNTEAFF
cdr3_length: 15; j_call: TRBJ2-3; v_call: TRBV5-1; d_call: -; clone_size: -; cdr3_nt: TGCGCCAGCAGCCGTGACGAGGCTAGCACAGATACGCAGTATTTT; cdr3_aa: CASSRDEASTDTQYF
cdr3_length: 14; j_call: TRBJ1-1; v_call: TRBV19; d_call: -; clone_size: -; cdr3_nt: TGTGCCAGTAGTCCCTTGGCTGGTTTCACTGAAGCTTTCTTT; cdr3_aa: CASSPLAGFTEAFF
cdr3_length: 13; j_call: TRBJ2-2; v_call: TRBV10-3; d_call: TRBD1; clone_size: -; cdr3_nt: TGTGCCACGGGGACAGGGGAAATCGGGGAGCTGTTTTTT; cdr3_aa: CATGTGEIGELFF
cdr3_length: 14; j_call: TRBJ2-7; v_call: TRBV7-2; d_call: -; clone_size: few; cdr3_nt: TGTGCCAGCAGTCTTCAGCTTCCCTCCTACGAGCAGTACTTC; cdr3_aa: CASSLQLPSYEQYF
cdr3_length: 10; j_call: TRBJ1-2; v_call: TRBV28; d_call: -; clone_size: -; cdr3_nt: TGTGCCAGCAGTACATATGGCTACACCTTC; cdr3_aa: CASSTYGYTF
cdr3_length: 14; j_call: TRBJ1-1; v_call: TRBV5-1; d_call: TRBD1; clone_size: -; cdr3_nt: TGCGCCAGCAGCTTGCTGCAGGGGGACACTGAAGCTTTCTTT; cdr3_aa: CASSLLQGDTEAFF
cdr3_length: 13; j_call: TRBJ2-7; v_call: TRBV5-4; d_call: -; clone_size: -; cdr3_nt: TGTGCCAGCAGTTTGGCGAGAACCTACGAGCAGTACTTC; cdr3_aa: CASSLARTYEQYF
cdr3_length: 14; j_call: TRBJ2-7; v_call: TRBV2; d_call: TRBD2; clone_size: -; cdr3_nt: TGTGCCAGCAGCCGACTAGCGGATCCCTACGAGCAGTACTTC; cdr3_aa: CASSRLADPYEQYF
cdr3_length: 16; j_call: TRBJ2-7; v_call: TRBV4-3; d_call: -; clone_size: -; cdr3_nt: TGCGCCAGCAGCCCACAGGTCTACAGTAGCTCCTACGAGCAGTACTTC; cdr3_aa: CASSPQVYSSSYEQYF
cdr3_length: 14; j_call: TRBJ1-1; v_call: TRBV5-1; d_call: -; clone_size: once; cdr3_nt: TGCGCCAGCAGCTCCGGGGGGGTGTTGACTGAAGCTTTCTTT; cdr3_aa: CASSSGGVLTEAFF
cdr3_length: 16; j_call: TRBJ2-1; v_call: TRBV30; d_call: -; clone_size: -; cdr3_nt: TGTGCCTGGAGTCCAACCCTACTCTCACAAGAAGGCGGGCAGTTCTTC; cdr3_aa: CAWSPTLLSQEGGQFF
cdr3_length: 16; j_call: TRBJ2-7; v_call: TRBV14; d_call: -; clone_size: large; cdr3_nt: TGTGCCAGCAGCCAAGTCAGGAGGGGGCCTTCCTACGAGCAGTACTTC; cdr3_aa: CASSQVRRGPSYEQYF
cdr3_length: 12; j_call: TRBJ1-1; v_call: TRBV5-5; d_call: -; clone_size: once; cdr3_nt: TGTGCCAGCGGGACTAGAGCCACTGAAGCTTTCTTT; cdr3_aa: CASGTRATEAFF
cdr3_length: 17; j_call: TRBJ2-2; v_call: TRBV5-4; d_call: TRBD1; clone_size: -; cdr3_nt: TGTGCCAGCAGCGCTCCCCCCAGGGGGACGAACACCGGGGAGCTGTTTTTT; cdr3_aa: CASSAPPRGTNTGELFF
cdr3_length: 13; j_call: TRBJ1-1; v_call: TRBV18; d_call: -; clone_size: -; cdr3_nt: TGTGCCAGTTCCCGGGACCTGAACACTGAAGCTTTCTTT; cdr3_aa: CASSRDLNTEAFF
cdr3_length: 17; j_call: TRBJ1-2; v_call: TRBV28; d_call: TRBD1; clone_size: -; cdr3_nt: TGTGCCAGCAGACCCCCGGTAGGGGACAGGGGAATGTTGGGCTACACCTTC; cdr3_aa: CASRPPVGDRGMLGYTF
cdr3_length: 12; j_call: TRBJ1-6; v_call: TRBV2; d_call: -; clone_size: few; cdr3_nt: TGTGCCAGCAGTGGGAATAATTCACCCCTCCACTTT; cdr3_aa: CASSGNNSPLHF